This TCR beta chain is from a study of CD4 T cell repertoires in COVID-19. For the study at large: CFSE-low cells expanded ten to eleven days with IL-2, then restimulated with other coronavirus spikes.

On this clone: What it binds is not known.

These patients had recovered from COVID-19 ranging mild to severe. The memory T cells were sequenced right after ex vivo isolation, without culture. Sequenced by immunoSEQ multiplex PCR; TCRdb stores in-frame clones only, minus some. The sample carries over 75,000 clones, around 82% recorded once. Points from the study as a whole: Sharing of several most expanded SARS-CoV-2-reactive clonotypes across memory subsets suggested intraclonal diversification.

The sample was CD4+ T cells from peripheral blood, taken after recovery from COVID-19. This sequence originates from a human donor who had COVID-19.

In nucleotides, the CDR3 is TGCGCCAGCACAAAGGGCCTGGGGGAGACCCAGTACTTC. Protein: CASTKGLGETQYF. The chain employs TRBV5-1 and TRBJ2-5; D uncertain. The V end lost 6 bases, the J end lost 5 bases, and 14 bases lay between the germline ends. The CDR3 extends over 13 amino acids. Germline loops: CDR1 SGHRS, CDR2 YFSETQ.